The rows below give T cell receptor beta chains drawn from one sample of a study of shared T cell receptors in the human thymus. Generated by immunoSEQ multiplex PCR, the TCRdb table keeps only in-frame clones and is missing some. Here the sample spans 640,000 or so clones, 80% to 90% being singletons. These data also formed part of another study, on human thymus T cells.

The specimen was thymocytes. Receptors were obtained from a boy under two years old with a congenital heart defect. CDR3s include the opening cysteine and the closing phenylalanine or tryptophan. A D gene is named only where the DNA matches it firmly. Size values are once, few and many counts, or a class for expanded clones, and some rows have none.

TRBJ2-2	.	.	TRBV11-2	TGTGCCAGCAGCTTCAACAGAAACACCGGGGAGCTGTTTTTT	CASSFNRNTGELFF
TRBJ1-6	TRBD1	.	TRBV28	TGTGCCAGCAGAACAGGGGGTAGCTCCTATAATTCACCCCTCCACTTT	CASRTGGSSYNSPLHF
TRBJ2-7	TRBD2	.	TRBV14	TGTGCCAGCAGCCAAAAAAATAGCGGGGGGCCCCTCTTCGAGCAGTACTTC	CASSQKNSGGPLFEQYF
TRBJ2-5	.	.	TRBV7-9	TGTGCCAGCAGCTCAAAGTGGTTGGAGGAGGAGACCCAGTACTTC	CASSSKWLEEETQYF
TRBJ1-1	.	.	TRBV6-1	TGTGCCAGCAGTGAGGCATTTGTAGCTTTCTTT	CASSEAFVAFF
TRBJ2-7	.	once	TRBV6-5	TGTGCCAGCAGTGCCATGGACAGACACGAGCAGTACTTC	CASSAMDRHEQYF
TRBJ2-6	TRBD1	.	TRBV19	TGTGCCAGTAGTAAGGGAGACAGGGCTGGGGCCAACGTCCTGACTTTC	CASSKGDRAGANVLTF
TRBJ2-1	TRBD2	.	TRBV7-9	TGTGCCACCGTACGACTAGCGGGGGTTGGCGAGCAGTTCTTC	CATVRLAGVGEQFF
TRBJ1-6	TRBD1	.	TRBV4-3	TGCGCCAGCAGCCTTACCCGACAGGGGTCTTCACCCCTCCACTTT	CASSLTRQGSSPLHF
TRBJ1-2	TRBD1	.	TRBV9	TGTGCCAGCAGCCGGACTACGGGACAGGGGAACTATGGCTACACCTTC	CASSRTTGQGNYGYTF
TRBJ2-3	TRBD1	.	TRBV2	TGTGCCAGCAGTGAGAAGACAGGGGGCGCAGATACGCAGTATTTT	CASSEKTGGADTQYF
TRBJ2-5	.	.	TRBV13	TGTGCCAGCAGCCCAAACAGGGAAGAGACCCAGTACTTC	CASSPNREETQYF
TRBJ2-4	TRBD1	.	TRBV28	TGTGCCAGCAGCAGGGACAGCCTTCAGTACTTC	CASSRDSLQYF
TRBJ2-7	.	.	TRBV11-2	TGTGCCAGCAGCTACAACAGGGCCCGGACGGACTCCTTCTCCTACGAGCAGTACTTC	CASSYNRARTDSFSYEQYF
TRBJ2-1	TRBD2	.	TRBV9	TGTGCCAGCAGCGTAAGCGGGGGAAATTACAATGAGCAGTTCTTC	CASSVSGGNYNEQFF
TRBJ2-4	.	.	TRBV27	TGTGCCAGCAGCCCGGACCCACTACGGGAGAGCATTCAGTACTTC	CASSPDPLRESIQYF
TRBJ1-1	.	.	TRBV14	TGTGCCAGCAGCCAAGATTCGCGGGGGGCCGACACTGAAGCTTTCTTT	CASSQDSRGADTEAFF
TRBJ1-4	.	.	TRBV4-3	TGCGCCAGCAGCCAAGAATCCACATCCGGGACAAGATCTGAAAAACTGTTTTTT	CASSQESTSGTRSEKLFF
TRBJ2-3	TRBD2	.	TRBV5-1	TGCGCCAGCAGGGGCCGGCCGGCGGGAGAAGGCACAGATACGCAGTATTTT	CASRGRPAGEGTDTQYF
TRBJ1-2	.	.	TRBV7-9	TGTGCCAGCAGCTTAGTCTGTTGTTGGGGGCAGGAAAACTATGGCTACACCTTC	CASSLVCCWGQENYGYTF
TRBJ1-2	TRBD1	.	TRBV4-2	TGTGCCAGCAGCCACCAAACCGGGACAGCCTATGGCTACACCTTC	CASSHQTGTAYGYTF
TRBJ1-1	TRBD1	.	TRBV15	TGTGCCACCAGCAGAGGTCCAGGGGGCTCTTTCTTT	CATSRGPGGSFF
TRBJ1-5	.	once	TRBV7-9	TGTGCCAGCAGCTCCGCGGACACTAATCAGCCCCAGCATTTT	CASSSADTNQPQHF
TRBJ2-7	.	few	TRBV27	TGTGCCAGCAGACGCAGGGGCGGCTTAAGCTCCTACGAGCAGTACTTC	CASRRRGGLSSYEQYF
TRBJ1-2	.	.	TRBV11-2	TGTGCCAGCAGCTTAGACAATCCAGGGCAGAACTATGGCTACACCTTC	CASSLDNPGQNYGYTF
TRBJ2-1	TRBD2	.	TRBV4-1	TGCGCCAGCAGCCTCGGGACTAGCGGGGGCCTTAGCTCCTACAATGAGCAGTTCTTC	CASSLGTSGGLSSYNEQFF
TRBJ1-1	.	.	TRBV29-1	TGCAGCGTAGACACGAACACTGAAGCTTTCTTT	CSVDTNTEAFF
TRBJ2-2	TRBD1	.	TRBV29-1	TGCAGCGTTTCGAGAGAGCTAGATGACAGGGTCAGCGGGGAGCTGTTTTTT	CSVSRELDDRVSGELFF
TRBJ2-5	.	.	TRBV9	TGTGCCAGCAGCGTAGCTGTGGGGCGCAGTTCCGAGACCCAGTACTTC	CASSVAVGRSSETQYF
TRBJ2-2	.	once	TRBV6-5	TGTGCCAGCAGTTCTACCGGGGAGCTGTTTTTT	CASSSTGELFF
TRBJ1-2	.	.	TRBV5-1	TGCGCCAGCAGCTTGATGGGGAGCGGCTATGGCTACACCTTC	CASSLMGSGYGYTF
TRBJ2-7	TRBD2	.	TRBV27	TGTGCCAGCAGTTTTTTGAGGTGGCCTAGCGGCCCCTACGAGCAGTACTTC	CASSFLRWPSGPYEQYF
TRBJ1-1	.	.	TRBV19	TGTGCCAGTAGTATCGCACAGAACACTGAAGCTTTCTTT	CASSIAQNTEAFF
TRBJ1-6	.	.	TRBV7-2	TGTGCCAGCAGCTTGTGGAAAGGGGCCCCCAATTCACCCCTCCACTTT	CASSLWKGAPNSPLHF
TRBJ1-1	.	.	TRBV7-9	TGTGCCAGCAGCCCGCCGGGTTCAGGGCGGACTGAAGCTTTCTTT	CASSPPGSGRTEAFF
TRBJ1-3	TRBD1	few	TRBV4-2	TGTGCCAGCAGCCAGGCGGGACAGGCTGGAAACACCATATATTTT	CASSQAGQAGNTIYF
TRBJ1-2	TRBD1	.	TRBV19	TGTGCCAGTCGGGACAGGCAAATTAACACCTTC	CASRDRQINTF
TRBJ2-7	.	.	TRBV23-1	TGCGCCAGCAGCCAGGTGGGGCCCCCCTGCTCCTACGAGCAGTACTTC	CASSQVGPPCSYEQYF
TRBJ2-1	TRBD2	.	TRBV10-3	TGTGCCATCAGCCTCCCCCGGGACGGAAGTCCATGGATTGCTAGCGGGAGGTCCAATGAGCAGTTCTTC	CAISLPRDGSPWIASGRSNEQFF
TRBJ2-1	TRBD2	.	TRBV12-5	TGTGCTAGTGGTTTGGGGACTAGCGGACACAATGAGCAGTTCTTC	CASGLGTSGHNEQFF
TRBJ2-7	.	.	TRBV7-2	TGTGCCAGCAGCTTAGGGTTCTCCTCAGGGCACGAGCAGTACTTC	CASSLGFSSGHEQYF
TRBJ2-6	TRBD1	.	TRBV10-2	TGCGCCACCCTGACAGGGGCGATCATCTCTGGGGCCAACGTCCTGACTTTC	CATLTGAIISGANVLTF
TRBJ2-6	TRBD2	.	TRBV7-6	TGTGCCAGCAGCTTAGGGGGGTGGACTAGCGGGGGATCTGGGGCCAACGTCCTGACTTTC	CASSLGGWTSGGSGANVLTF
TRBJ2-3	TRBD2	few	TRBV27	TGTGCCAGCAGTTTAGGACTAGCGGGCGGTACTAGCACAGATACGCAGTATTTT	CASSLGLAGGTSTDTQYF
TRBJ2-7	TRBD1	.	TRBV28	TGTGCCAGCAGTTTATTTGGGGACAGCTCCTACGAGCAGTACTTC	CASSLFGDSSYEQYF
TRBJ2-7	.	.	TRBV11-2	TGTGCCAGCAGCCTAAAGTGGGGGGATGGCTACGAGCAGTACTTC	CASSLKWGDGYEQYF
TRBJ2-2	.	.	TRBV6-5	TGTGCCAGCAGTTACTCCCGCGGGGACAACACCGGGGAGCTGTTTTTT	CASSYSRGDNTGELFF
TRBJ2-5	TRBD2	.	TRBV13	TGTGCCAGCAGCCGGAGCGGGAGGAGGGAGACCCAGTACTTC	CASSRSGRRETQYF
TRBJ1-4	TRBD1	once	TRBV9	TGTGCCAGCAGCGAGACAGGGAACCATAATGAAAAACTGTTTTTT	CASSETGNHNEKLFF
TRBJ2-7	.	.	TRBV9	TGTGCCAGCAGCGTAGGGCAGGGTTTTGTCTACGAGCAGTACTTC	CASSVGQGFVYEQYF
TRBJ1-1	TRBD1	.	TRBV19	TGTGCCAGTAGTATTGTGTCAGGGACAGGGGGCATGAACACTGAAGCTTTCTTT	CASSIVSGTGGMNTEAFF
TRBJ1-5	.	.	TRBV28	TGTGCCAGCATCGGGGTGTTGCCCAATCAGCCCCAGCATTTT	CASIGVLPNQPQHF
TRBJ1-3	TRBD1	few	TRBV12-5	TGTGCTAGTGGACCACTCAGGGGGCTTGGAAACACCATATATTTT	CASGPLRGLGNTIYF
TRBJ2-3	TRBD2	.	TRBV27	TGTGCCAGCAGTTTAAGGGCGGGAGTCTTCGGAGATACGCAGTATTTT	CASSLRAGVFGDTQYF
TRBJ2-1	TRBD2	.	TRBV5-6	TGTGCCAGCAGCAAGGGACTAGCTGGCGCTCATGAGCAGTTCTTC	CASSKGLAGAHEQFF
TRBJ2-3	TRBD2	once	TRBV2	TGTGCCAGCAGTGAGGGACTAGCGGGGCCCCGGATTGGTACGCAGTATTTT	CASSEGLAGPRIGTQYF
TRBJ2-7	.	.	TRBV13	TGTGCCAGCAGCTATCCCGACAAAGCCTACGAGCAGTACTTC	CASSYPDKAYEQYF
TRBJ1-5	.	once	TRBV6-6	TGTGCCAGCAGTTGCCCCATTCGGACAGCCCCGCAGCCCCAGCATTTT	CASSCPIRTAPQPQHF
TRBJ1-1	TRBD1	.	TRBV7-2	TGTGCCAGCAGCTCAGTTCAGGGGGCATCGAACACTGAAGCTTTCTTT	CASSSVQGASNTEAFF
TRBJ1-2	.	once	TRBV28	TGTGCCAGCACCCGGAGTGACTGGGGCGTTAATGGCTACACCTTC	CASTRSDWGVNGYTF